Presented here are 21 T cell receptor beta chains from one specimen sequenced in a study of CD8 T cells in Susac syndrome. About 0.5 to 1 ug RNA was reverse transcribed with random hexamers. TCRdb used MiXCR to reprocess the immunoSEQ multiplex PCR reads, holding one entry per CDR3 protein. The repertoire holds about 130,000 distinct CDR3 sequences, roughly 96% seen once, with over 0.1% in the top ten. The sequenced material came from CD4+ T cells from PBMCs. The receptors derive from a human donor in good health.

This chain uses TRBV3-1 with TRBJ1-2; D may be TRBD1 (5 bases). Trimming stripped 3 bases from V and 8 bases from J, with 16 bases between. There are 14 residues in the CDR3. Germline V lookup: CDR1 LGHDT, CDR2 YNNKEL (reference sequence). The chain's CDR3 is CASSHLGGEGGYTF. The CDR3 DNA is TGTGCCAGCAGCCACCTCGGAGGGGAGGGAGGCTACACCTTC.

The chain carries TRBV29-1 and TRBJ2-3; maybe TRBD2 (6 bases). The V end was cut by 1 base, the J end by 8 bases, with 10 bases between. The CDR3 consists of 12 residues. Per germline, CDR1 SQVTM and CDR2 ANQGSEA. The CDR3 DNA is TGCAGCGTTGAAGTCTCCGGGGGTACGCAGTATTTT. Translating gives CSVEVSGGTQYF.

This sequence joins TRBV2 and TRBJ1-5; maybe TRBD1 (6 bases). Trimming shortened V by 7 bases and J by 5 bases, and 12 bases separated the two germline ends. Germline values: CDR1 SNHLY, CDR2 FYNNEI. This CDR3 comprises 13 residues. The CDR3 coding sequence is TGTGCCAGCACTTTACAGGGAGATCAGCCCCAGCATTTT. Amino acids: CASTLQGDQPQHF.

The rearrangement joins TRBV29-1 to TRBJ1-2, with D perhaps matching TRBD1 (6 bases). This CDR3 spans 17 amino acids. The V and J ends lost 3 bases and 4 bases respectively, with 24 bases between them. CDR1 is SQVTM, CDR2 ANQGSEA, per germline. CDR3 region: CSVDQAQGRDRVYGYTF. Written as DNA, the CDR3 is TGCAGCGTTGACCAGGCACAGGGCCGGGACCGAGTCTATGGCTACACCTTC.

The chain combines TRBV2 with TRBJ2-7; no reliable D call. This CDR3 has 11 residues. Germline V lookup: CDR1 SNHLY, CDR2 FYNNEI. The V and J ends lost 4 bases and 0 bases respectively, with 1 base between them. The CDR3 region has the DNA TGTGCCAGCAGTGCCTCCTACGAGCAGTACTTC. This translates into CASSASYEQYF.

This clonotype came up a few times. The chain links TRBV29-1 to TRBJ2-4; no definite D call. Germline CDR1 reads SQVTM; CDR2 reads ANQGSEA. The CDR3 totals 14 residues. V was trimmed by 4 bases and J by 0 bases, leaving 10 bases between them. The CDR3 coding sequence is TGCAGCGTTGCCGATCTTTTAGCCAAAAACATTCAGTACTTC. The encoded protein is CSVADLLAKNIQYF.

The CDR3 loop is CASSPDSNYGYTF. CDR3 nucleotide sequence: TGTGCCAGCTCTCCCGACAGTAACTATGGCTACACCTTC. This chain joins TRBV18 and TRBJ1-2, with D tentatively TRBD1 (5 bases). This CDR3 is 13 amino acids long. Germline CDR1 KGHSH, CDR2 LQKENI. The ends were cut back, 6 bases at V and 1 base at J, with 9 bases in the middle.

This rearrangement joins TRBV12-3 or TRBV12-4 to TRBJ2-7; 13 bases agree with TRBD2. J was trimmed by 4 bases and V by 6 bases; bases with no gene match: 15. This CDR3 has 18 amino acids. CDR3 residues: CASRFTGTSGKVSYEQYF. For the CDR3, the DNA is TGTGCCAGCAGATTTACCGGGACTAGCGGGAAAGTATCGTACGAGCAGTACTTC.

The chain has TRBV4-2 and TRBJ2-1; D unresolved. Trimming left V 1 base short and J 8 bases short, with 12 bases between. The germline gives CDR1 LGHNA, CDR2 YNFKEQ. The CDR3 totals 14 residues. As DNA, the CDR3 is TGTGCCAGCAGCCAAGTGGAAGGTCGCGATGAGCAGTTCTTC. Amino acid sequence: CASSQVEGRDEQFF.

This rearrangement joins TRBV7-9 to TRBJ2-5; no definite D call. The CDR3 is 12 amino acids. Germline V lookup: CDR1 SEHNR, CDR2 FQNEAQ (reference sequence). Trimming cost V 3 bases and J 5 bases, with 7 bases left between them. CDR3 amino acids: CASSFTRETQYF. For the CDR3, the DNA is TGTGCCAGCAGCTTTACTCGGGAGACCCAGTACTTC.

This chain joins TRBV5-1 and TRBJ1-4, with 9 bases identical to TRBD1. With 2 bases clipped from V and 8 bases from J, the junction kept 7 bases outside the gene matches. CDR3 length equals 15 residues. Germline CDR1 and CDR2: SGHRS and YFSETQ. The CDR3, as DNA: TGCGCCAGCAGCTTACGGGGACAGGGACGCGAAAAACTGTTTTTT. Protein: CASSLRGQGREKLFF.

The table lists this clonotype with a few counts. This chain links TRBV7-2 with TRBJ2-7, with a weak D call TRBD2 (6 bases). CDR1 and CDR2 (germline): SGHTA, FQGNSA. The V and J ends lost 5 bases and 6 bases respectively, with 17 bases between them. The CDR3 extends over 14 amino acids. The CDR3 DNA is TGTGCCAGCAGCCTGGGACTTCCCGCCTCCGAGCAGTACTTC. Translation gives CASSLGLPASEQYF. The full variable domain, completed using reference TRBV7-2 and TRBJ2-7, is GAGVSQSPSNKVTEKGKDVELRCDPISGHTALYWYRQSLGQGLEFLIYFQGNSAPDKSGLPSDRFSAERTGGSVSTLTIQRTQQEDSAVYLCASSLGLPASEQYFGPGTRLTVT.

This clonotype occurred once. The rearrangement joins TRBV10-3 to TRBJ2-7, with TRBD2 matching 8 bases. In germline, CDR1 is ENHRY, CDR2 SYGVKD. The length of the CDR3 is 14 residues. V was clipped by 6 bases and J by 6 bases; unmatched bases: 10. The DNA of the CDR3 is TGTGCCATCAGCTCAGCGGGAGCGACCCGCGAGCAGTACTTC. As protein: CAISSAGATREQYF.

V gene TRBV4-1 combines with J gene TRBJ2-5; D unresolved. V was clipped by 3 bases and J by 1 base, with 9 bases between them. The CDR3 is 14 amino acids. Germline CDR1 is MGHRA and CDR2 is YSYEKL. The CDR3 loop is CASSHLQPQETQYF. CDR3 DNA: TGCGCCAGCAGCCATCTGCAGCCCCAAGAGACCCAGTACTTC.

The CDR3 coding sequence is TGCAGCGTTGAGCCCCACATGAGCATTGGAGATACGCAGTATTTT. It specifies CSVEPHMSIGDTQYF. This chain links TRBV29-1 with TRBJ2-3; D is uncertain. This CDR3 is built from 15 residues. Germline assignment: CDR1 SQVTM and CDR2 ANQGSEA. Between the trimmed V and J ends, which lost 3 bases and 5 bases, there was a span of 18 bases.

A word on this clonotype: Germline is not matched at one junction end, which may reflect a read error. The rearrangement links TRBV29-1 to TRBJ2-2, with a tentative D call TRBD2 (7 bases). The germline V gene encodes CDR1 SQVTM and CDR2 ANQGSEA. The CDR3 runs 14 residues. CDR3 sequence: CSVLAGAKTGELFF. CDR3 DNA sequence: TGCAGCGTCCTTGCGGGGGCGAAAACCGGGGAGCTGTTTTTT.

The V call is TRBV4-2, the J call TRBJ1-5; no clear D gene. This CDR3 region has 15 residues. Per the germline V gene, CDR1 is LGHNA and CDR2 is YNFKEQ. Trimming shortened V by 0 bases and J by 4 bases, and 10 bases separated the two germline ends. CDR3 nucleotides: TGTGCCAGCAGCCAAGATTATGCCGGAAATCAGCCCCAGCATTTT. Translating it yields CASSQDYAGNQPQHF.

The V gene is TRBV29-1, the J gene TRBJ2-7; 7 bases line up with TRBD2. The trim removed 7 bases at V and 4 bases at J, leaving 7 bases unmatched. The V gene's germline CDR1 is SQVTM and CDR2 ANQGSEA. The CDR3 has 12 residues. CDR3 sequence reads: CSAGRKGYEQYF. In DNA, the CDR3 is TGCAGCGCCGGGAGGAAAGGTTACGAGCAGTACTTC.

The V and J genes are TRBV5-1 and TRBJ2-1; no definite D call. V gave up 0 bases and J gave up 6 bases, with 7 bases separating them. The V gene's germline CDR1 is SGHRS and CDR2 YFSETQ. CDR3 length: 13 amino acids. This chain's CDR3 is CASSLDPANEQFF. The CDR3 DNA reads TGCGCCAGCAGCTTGGACCCAGCCAATGAGCAGTTCTTC.

This clonotype has a single count. The CDR3 DNA sequence: TGTGCCAGCAGTGAACGTTGGTCGACCCAGTACTTC. Residues: CASSERWSTQYF. The chain employs TRBV25-1 and TRBJ2-5; D remains ambiguous. V was clipped by 2 bases and J by 7 bases, with 8 bases between them. Germline lookup yields CDR1 MGHDK and CDR2 SYGVNS. This CDR3 has 12 amino acids.

The chain uses TRBV30 and TRBJ2-7; 10 positions agree with TRBD1. The V and J ends lost 2 bases and 3 bases, in that order; junction bases with no gene match: 13. The CDR3 is 17 amino acids. Germline assignment: CDR1 GTSNPN and CDR2 SVGIG (reference sequence). The CDR3: CAWSTGTGALQGYEQYF. The CDR3 coding sequence is TGTGCCTGGAGTACTGGGACAGGGGCCCTTCAGGGCTACGAGCAGTACTTC.